These 13 T cell receptor beta chains were all obtained from the same sample, sequenced in a study of T cell responses to AZD1222 COVID-19 vaccine. The table came from immunoSEQ multiplex PCR; TCRdb's copy has only in-frame clones and leaves some out. Among about 84,000 clones listed, roughly 85% were seen once. This specimen consisted of peripheral blood, obtained on day 0 of AZD1222 vaccination. These receptor sequences come from an adult in good health.

The chain carries TRBV7-2 and TRBJ1-2; 11 positions match TRBD1. The CDR3 runs to 15 residues. Germline CDR1 and CDR2: SGHTA and FQGNSA. With 1 base clipped from V and 4 bases from J, the junction kept 2 bases outside the gene matches. The DNA for the CDR3 is TGTGCCAGCAGCTTAGACGGGACAGGGGGCTATGGCTACACCTTC. Its translation: CASSLDGTGGYGYTF. The full variable domain, rest sourced from reference TRBV7-2 and TRBJ1-2, is GAGVSQSPSNKVTEKGKDVELRCDPISGHTALYWYRQSLGQGLEFLIYFQGNSAPDKSGLPSDRFSAERTGGSVSTLTIQRTQQEDSAVYLCASSLDGTGGYGYTFGSGTRLTVV.

This chain uses TRBV6-2 or TRBV6-3 with TRBJ1-2; D gene uncertain. The CDR3 totals 16 residues. Trimming removed 5 bases at V and 0 bases at J, with 16 bases between. Germline values: CDR1 MNHEY, CDR2 SVGEGT. The CDR3 DNA reads as TGTGCCAGCAGTGTAACGACGTGGGAAGCTAACTATGGCTACACCTTC. Translation gives CASSVTTWEANYGYTF.

This chain joins TRBV9 and TRBJ1-1; TRBD1 matches 7 bases. V lost 4 bases, J lost 9 bases, and 6 bases stayed unmatched. Germline V CDR1 and CDR2: SGDLS, YYNGEE. The CDR3 loop spans 12 amino acids. CDR3 sequence: CASSTSGQKAFF. In DNA form, the CDR3 reads TGTGCCAGCAGCACCTCGGGACAGAAAGCTTTCTTT. Complete variable domain (other parts from reference TRBV9 and TRBJ1-1): DSGVTQTPKHLITATGQRVTLRCSPRSGDLSVYWYQQSLDQGLQFLIQYYNGEERAKGNILERFSAQQFPDLHSELNLSSLELGDSALYFCASSTSGQKAFFGQGTRLTVV.

The genes are TRBV7-3 and TRBJ2-7; 7 nucleotides match TRBD1. This CDR3 has 15 residues. The germline CDR1 and CDR2 sequences are SGHTA and FQGTGA. After removal of 5 bases from V and 1 base from J, the junction contained 8 bases not matched to a gene. This CDR3 reads CASSPQPGQSYEQYF. The CDR3 bases are TGTGCCAGCAGCCCTCAACCGGGACAGTCCTACGAGCAGTACTTC.

The J gene is TRBJ2-5, the V gene TRBV6-5, with D perhaps TRBD1 or TRBD2 (5 bases each). The germline gives CDR1 MNHEY, CDR2 SVGAGI. The V and J ends lost 0 bases and 2 bases respectively, with 10 bases between them. The CDR3 is 15 amino acids. DNA of the CDR3: TGTGCCAGCAGTTACTCTCGGGACGGTCAAGAGACCCAGTACTTC. Translating it yields CASSYSRDGQETQYF.

This clone appeared a single time. The genes are TRBV6-5 and TRBJ1-2; 8 nucleotides line up with TRBD1. V shed 0 bases and J 10 bases; nucleotides not matched to a gene: 7. CDR1 is MNHEY, CDR2 SVGAGI, per germline. This CDR3 has 14 amino acids. CDR3 sequence reads: CASSYSFQGAHYTF. In nucleotides, the CDR3 is TGTGCCAGCAGTTACTCGTTCCAGGGGGCCCACTACACCTTC.

The rearrangement joins TRBV5-1 to TRBJ2-1; the match to TRBD2 covers 13 bases. V lost 5 bases to trimming and J lost 7 bases; unmatched junction nucleotides: 9. The V gene's germline CDR1 is SGHRS and CDR2 YFSETQ. The CDR3 consists of 16 residues. For the CDR3, the DNA is TGCGCCAGCAGTCTCACTAGCGGGAGGGGGTGGAATGAGCAGTTCTTC. It encodes CASSLTSGRGWNEQFF.

The chain has TRBV6-5 and TRBJ2-7, with 10 positions matching TRBD2. This CDR3 comprises 14 residues. V shed 6 bases and J 6 bases; nucleotides not matched to a gene: 8. Germline-derived CDR1 and CDR2 are MNHEY and SVGAGI. Here the CDR3 reads CASRPGLASGEQYF. The DNA of the CDR3 is TGTGCCAGCAGACCGGGACTAGCGTCGGGCGAGCAGTACTTC.

V usage is TRBV3-1 (or the pseudogene TRBV3-2) and J usage is TRBJ2-1, with 7 bases identical to TRBD1. Germline V gene data show CDR1 as LGHDT and CDR2 as YNNKEL (reference sequence). CDR3 length equals 16 residues. Trimming cost V 2 bases and J 6 bases; bases outside gene matches: 10. CDR3 in amino acids: CASSQPTGLGANEQFF. The CDR3 bases are TGTGCCAGCAGCCAACCGACAGGGTTGGGCGCCAATGAGCAGTTCTTC.

This rearrangement joins TRBV2 to TRBJ1-5; tentative D call: TRBD1 (6 bases). The CDR3 covers 13 residues. Per germline, CDR1 SNHLY and CDR2 FYNNEI. Deletions cut 7 bases from V and 2 bases from J, with 9 bases between. CDR3: CASKGDGNQPQHF. DNA of the CDR3: TGTGCCAGCAAGGGGGACGGCAATCAGCCCCAGCATTTT.

The rearrangement joins TRBV7-9 to TRBJ2-1; D gene ambiguous. V was pared by 1 base and J by 0 bases, with 10 bases between. Germline V CDR1 and CDR2: SEHNR, FQNEAQ (reference sequence). CDR3 length equals 16 residues. The CDR3: CASSLGALSSYNEQFF. In nucleotides, the CDR3 is TGTGCCAGCAGCTTAGGAGCTTTAAGCTCCTACAATGAGCAGTTCTTC.

This clone has only a few counts. This chain connects TRBV7-9 to TRBJ1-5; D gene uncertain. V lost 1 base and J lost 4, with 2 bases in between. CDR1 and CDR2 from the germline V gene are SEHNR and FQNEAQ (reference sequence). The CDR3 length is 12 residues. The CDR3 sequence is CASSLGNQPQHF. The CDR3 DNA is TGTGCCAGCAGCTTAGGGAATCAGCCCCAGCATTTT.

The rearrangement joins TRBV5-4 to TRBJ2-3; TRBD2 agrees at 8 bases. V trimming: 0 bases; J trimming: 2 bases; junction bases outside the gene matches: 5. This CDR3 is built from 16 residues. The germline CDR1 and CDR2 sequences are SGHNT and YYREEE (reference sequence). CDR3 bases: TGTGCCAGCAGCTTGGCAATTAGCGGGGACACAGATACGCAGTATTTT. Its protein product is CASSLAISGDTDTQYF.